The T cell receptor beta chain described here comes from a study of control samples from healthy donors and cancer patients. TCRdb's table, derived via immunoSEQ multiplex PCR, lists solely in-frame clones and lacks some. The table records hundreds of thousands of clones, around 80% of them present only once. The CDR3 consists of 12 residues. The germline CDR1 and CDR2 sequences are MDHEN and SYDVKM. Trimming pared 4 bases from V and 8 bases from J, leaving 11 bases between. The J gene is TRBJ1-1, the V gene TRBV28; the D gene is possibly TRBD1 (5 bases). The sequenced sample consisted of PBMCs. This sequence was found in a woman aged 55-75 years with lung cancer. The CDR3 bases are TGTGCCAGCAGTTGGGAAGGGGCGGAAGCTTTCTTT. Translation: CASSWEGAEAFF. Combining the CDR3 with reference TRBV28 and TRBJ1-1 gives the whole variable domain DVKVTQSSRYLVKRTGEKVFLECVQDMDHENMFWYRQDPGLGLRLIYFSYDVKMKEKGDIPEGYSVSREKKERFSLILESASTNQTSMYLCASSWEGAEAFFGQGTRLTVV.